The next 5 T cell receptor beta chains were all read from a single sample in a study of CD8 T cells in ankylosing spondylitis. TCRdb analysed the 5' RACE reads with MiXCR anew, one entry per CDR3 protein. This sample has some 250,000 distinct CDR3 sequences; around a tenth occur once, and the top ten carry about 6.8%. The specimen sequenced was blood, either unsorted or a sorted T cell fraction (not recorded which). The receptors were gathered from a male donor with ankylosing spondylitis or in good health (not recorded which).

This clonotype was seen once. The rearrangement uses TRBV5-1 and TRBJ2-3; TRBD2 matches at 7 bases. Germline trimming cut 1 base from V and 4 bases from J; bases unmatched to any gene: 6. CDR3 length: 15 residues. Germline values: CDR1 SGHRS, CDR2 YFSETQ. CDR3 in DNA: TGCGCCAGCAGCTTGAGAGCGGGACGGGCAGATACGCAGTATTTT. This translates into CASSLRAGRADTQYF.

Many counts were recorded for this clonotype. The chain carries TRBV7-2 and TRBJ2-1; 11 bases map to TRBD2. Germline V CDR1 and CDR2: SGHTA, FQGNSA. Germline trimming cut 5 bases from V and 6 bases from J; bases unmatched to any gene: 6. The CDR3 totals 15 residues. CDR3 amino acids: CASSISGGVFNEQFF. The CDR3 DNA is TGTGCCAGCAGCATTAGCGGGGGGGTCTTCAATGAGCAGTTCTTC.

The table lists this clonotype with many counts. The chain links TRBV28 to TRBJ2-5, with a tentative D call TRBD2 (7 bases). Germline V gene sequence: CDR1 MDHEN, CDR2 SYDVKM. This CDR3 has 15 residues. Trimming shortened V by 1 base and J by 4 bases, and 13 bases separated the two germline ends. CDR3 coding DNA: TGTGCCAGCAGTTTATCTTGGGGGGGGCGAGAGACCCAGTACTTC. Translated, it gives CASSLSWGGRETQYF.

In this sample, this clonotype turned up many times. V and J are TRBV5-1 and TRBJ2-2; 12 positions agree with TRBD1. From germline, CDR1 is SGHRS and CDR2 YFSETQ. V lost 1 base, J lost 5 bases, and 6 bases stayed unmatched. CDR3 size: 17 residues. CDR3: CASSLYGTGGETGELFF. The CDR3 coding sequence is TGCGCCAGCAGCTTGTACGGGACAGGGGGCGAAACCGGGGAGCTGTTTTTT.

The chain carries TRBV29-1 and TRBJ2-1; 8 bases fit TRBD1. Germline loops: CDR1 SQVTM, CDR2 ANQGSEA. The CDR3 is 14 amino acids. Trimming cost V 6 bases and J 7 bases; bases outside gene matches: 11. The CDR3 bases are TGCAGCGTCGTCAGGGGGCGCCAGGGGAATGAGCAGTTCTTC. Its translation is CSVVRGRQGNEQFF.